This T cell receptor (beta chain) was sequenced during a study of spatial heterogeneity in lung cancer. Background on the study: Detection of beta-chain sequences consistently exceeded that of alpha-chain sequences. Study-level points and caveats: Ubiquitous nonsynonymous mutations were tracked by counts of ubiquitous expanded TCRs, and regional ones by counts of regional expanded TCRs. Counts of expanded alpha and beta TCRs within tumors tracked the tumor nonsynonymous mutation count.

This sample's time point: sample taken at primary tumor resection. The donor population consisted of approximately 70 patients with untreated, early-stage non-small cell lung cancer. Sequencing was performed on whole RNA extracted from tumor and nontumor lung tissue, or from frozen PBMC, and the material was left unsorted. TCRdb processed the 5' RACE reads anew with MiXCR; each CDR3 protein has one entry. The top ten clones hold about 15% of a sample with around 5,400 distinct CDR3 sequences, 7.8% of them seen once. Trimming stripped 4 bases from V and 4 bases from J, with 11 bases between. In germline, CDR1 is LNHDA, CDR2 SQIVND (reference sequence). The CDR3 totals 14 residues. This clonotype was seen at least ten times. Its antigen is unknown.

The chain recombines TRBV19 with TRBJ1-5; D gene unclear. The sequenced sample was lung tumor tissue, obtained at surgery. This clonotype was sampled from a female donor with early-stage non-small cell lung cancer. CDR3 nucleotides: TGTGCCAGTAGTACTCCGAGGAGTAATCAGCCCCAGCATTTT. Translating gives CASSTPRSNQPQHF.